These T cell receptor beta chains were read from a single sample in a study of long-term antiretroviral therapy in people with HIV. TCRdb's copy holds only in-frame clones and misses some; the assay was immunoSEQ multiplex PCR. The data contain about 28,000 clones, less than 90% of them singletons. This material consisted of unsorted PBMCs, taken 0.4 years after starting antiretroviral therapy. Receptors originate from a man between 18 and 29 years old with HIV. The CDR3 runs from the conserved cysteine through the conserved F or W. The order of the fields is clone size, D gene, V gene, J gene, CDR3 DNA, CDR3 protein. A D gene is named only where the DNA matches it firmly. Clone size is given for some rows only: seen once, a few or many times, or a class if the clone is expanded.

abundance: -
d_gene: -
v_gene: TRBV6-6
j_gene: TRBJ2-7
CDR3nt: TGTGCCAGCAGCCACGACTTCTACGAGCAGTACTTC
CDR3aa: CASSHDFYEQYF

abundance: large
d_gene: TRBD1
v_gene: TRBV23-1
j_gene: TRBJ2-1
CDR3nt: TGCGCCAGCAGTCAGCCCTCCACCGACAGGGTCCGAAACAATGAGCAGTTCTTC
CDR3aa: CASSQPSTDRVRNNEQFF

abundance: -
d_gene: TRBD2
v_gene: TRBV7-6
j_gene: TRBJ2-1
CDR3nt: TGTGCCAGCAGCCCCTGGCGGGAGACCCTTTACAATGAGCAGTTCTTC
CDR3aa: CASSPWRETLYNEQFF

abundance: -
d_gene: -
v_gene: TRBV29-1
j_gene: TRBJ2-5
CDR3nt: TGCAGCGCTAACAGGGATTGGGAGACCCAGTACTTC
CDR3aa: CSANRDWETQYF

abundance: -
d_gene: TRBD1
v_gene: TRBV27
j_gene: TRBJ2-1
CDR3nt: TGTGCCAGCACACCCTTTAACTCTCTACAGGGGGCGGACAATGAGCAGTTCTTC
CDR3aa: CASTPFNSLQGADNEQFF

abundance: -
d_gene: TRBD1
v_gene: TRBV28
j_gene: TRBJ2-3
CDR3nt: TGTGCCAGCAGGAGACAGGGTACAGATACGCAGTATTTT
CDR3aa: CASRRQGTDTQYF

abundance: -
d_gene: TRBD1
v_gene: TRBV18
j_gene: TRBJ1-5
CDR3nt: TGTGCCAGCTCACGCGACAGGGCGAGCAATCAGCCCCAGCATTTT
CDR3aa: CASSRDRASNQPQHF

abundance: once
d_gene: -
v_gene: TRBV7-7
j_gene: TRBJ1-5
CDR3nt: TGTGCCAGCAGCCCGTCGTGGGGTCAGCCCCAGCATTTT
CDR3aa: CASSPSWGQPQHF

abundance: -
d_gene: -
v_gene: TRBV4-1
j_gene: TRBJ1-2
CDR3nt: TGCGCCAGCAGCCAAGGGGCGTATGGCTACACCTTC
CDR3aa: CASSQGAYGYTF

abundance: once
d_gene: -
v_gene: TRBV6-5
j_gene: TRBJ1-5
CDR3nt: TGTGCCAGCAGTACAAATAGCAATCAGCCCCAGCATTTT
CDR3aa: CASSTNSNQPQHF

abundance: -
d_gene: -
v_gene: TRBV27
j_gene: TRBJ2-1
CDR3nt: TGTGCCAGCAGGTGGGGGATCATGGCAAATGAGCAGTTCTTC
CDR3aa: CASRWGIMANEQFF

abundance: -
d_gene: -
v_gene: TRBV5-4
j_gene: TRBJ2-1
CDR3nt: TGTGCCAGCAGCTTGAGGAGGGGCTCCTACAATGAGCAGTTCTTC
CDR3aa: CASSLRRGSYNEQFF

abundance: -
d_gene: -
v_gene: TRBV10-3
j_gene: TRBJ1-1
CDR3nt: TGTGCCATCAGTGAAGTTGGACAGAACACTGAAGCTTTCTTT
CDR3aa: CAISEVGQNTEAFF

abundance: -
d_gene: -
v_gene: TRBV28
j_gene: TRBJ1-2
CDR3nt: TGTGCCAGCAACGGGGTCGCAGGGAAGTATGGCTACACCTTC
CDR3aa: CASNGVAGKYGYTF

abundance: -
d_gene: TRBD1
v_gene: TRBV4-3
j_gene: TRBJ2-3
CDR3nt: TGCGCCAGCAGCCAAGCGACAGGGGGCCGAGGGACAGATACGCAGTATTTT
CDR3aa: CASSQATGGRGTDTQYF

abundance: -
d_gene: -
v_gene: TRBV5-1
j_gene: TRBJ2-7
CDR3nt: TGCGCCAGCAGCTTGGTTCTCGCCTACGAGCAGTACTTC
CDR3aa: CASSLVLAYEQYF

abundance: -
d_gene: -
v_gene: TRBV4-1
j_gene: TRBJ2-7
CDR3nt: TGCGCCAGCAGCCAAGCCCCAATGGGAGAGGGGTCGAGGGAGCAGTACTTC
CDR3aa: CASSQAPMGEGSREQYF

abundance: -
d_gene: -
v_gene: TRBV7-6
j_gene: TRBJ2-7
CDR3nt: TGTGCCAGCAGCTTAAGGGCCGGGGCAGGGGACGAGCAGTACTTC
CDR3aa: CASSLRAGAGDEQYF

abundance: -
d_gene: -
v_gene: TRBV4-3
j_gene: TRBJ2-3
CDR3nt: TGCGCCAGCAGCCAAGATAGGGCGGCACCTAGCACAGATACGCAGTATTTT
CDR3aa: CASSQDRAAPSTDTQYF

abundance: -
d_gene: -
v_gene: TRBV7-2
j_gene: TRBJ2-7
CDR3nt: TGTGCCAGCAGCTCCCCGCGGCGGATCTCCTACGAGCAGTACTTC
CDR3aa: CASSSPRRISYEQYF

abundance: -
d_gene: -
v_gene: TRBV27
j_gene: TRBJ2-1
CDR3nt: TGTGCCAGCTCACCGGGGGCTGCACACTACAATGAGCAGTTCTTC
CDR3aa: CASSPGAAHYNEQFF

abundance: once
d_gene: -
v_gene: TRBV6-5
j_gene: TRBJ2-1
CDR3nt: TGTGCCAGCAGTACCCAAGGCCACAATGAGCAGTTCTTC
CDR3aa: CASSTQGHNEQFF

abundance: -
d_gene: TRBD1
v_gene: TRBV19
j_gene: TRBJ2-7
CDR3nt: TGTGCCAGTAGCCCCGGGCCCACAGGGGCCTACGAGCAGTACTTC
CDR3aa: CASSPGPTGAYEQYF

abundance: -
d_gene: -
v_gene: TRBV27
j_gene: TRBJ1-2
CDR3nt: TGTGCCAGCAGTCCGAACATGAATGGCTACACCTTC
CDR3aa: CASSPNMNGYTF

abundance: -
d_gene: -
v_gene: TRBV7-6
j_gene: TRBJ1-1
CDR3nt: TGTGCCAGCAGCGTCCCGGGGAGGGGGTCGAACACTGAAGCTTTCTTT
CDR3aa: CASSVPGRGSNTEAFF

abundance: -
d_gene: -
v_gene: TRBV28
j_gene: TRBJ1-5
CDR3nt: TGTGCCAGCCGACGGACTTATAGCAATCAGCCCCAGCATTTT
CDR3aa: CASRRTYSNQPQHF

abundance: -
d_gene: -
v_gene: TRBV4-3
j_gene: TRBJ2-1
CDR3nt: TGCGCCAGCAGCCCGGACTTTAGCTCCTACAATGAGCAGTTCTTC
CDR3aa: CASSPDFSSYNEQFF

abundance: few
d_gene: TRBD1
v_gene: TRBV19
j_gene: TRBJ1-2
CDR3nt: TGTGCCAGTAGTACCGGGACAGGGAAGTATGGCTACACCTTC
CDR3aa: CASSTGTGKYGYTF

abundance: -
d_gene: -
v_gene: TRBV11-3
j_gene: TRBJ2-2
CDR3nt: TGTGCCAGCAGCAACCGGGCCCAGAACACCGGGGAGCTGTTTTTT
CDR3aa: CASSNRAQNTGELFF

abundance: -
d_gene: -
v_gene: TRBV7-6
j_gene: TRBJ2-3
CDR3nt: TGTGCCAGCAGCCTCGGTCCTTTCACAGATACGCAGTATTTT
CDR3aa: CASSLGPFTDTQYF

abundance: once
d_gene: TRBD1
v_gene: TRBV9
j_gene: TRBJ1-2
CDR3nt: TGTGCCAGCAGCGTAGAGAAGGAGGGGGCTGGGTATGGCTACACCTTC
CDR3aa: CASSVEKEGAGYGYTF

abundance: -
d_gene: TRBD1
v_gene: TRBV9
j_gene: TRBJ1-2
CDR3nt: TGTGCCAGCAGCGCCGGACAGGGGGCCACATCTAACTATGGCTACACCTTC
CDR3aa: CASSAGQGATSNYGYTF

abundance: -
d_gene: TRBD1
v_gene: TRBV9
j_gene: TRBJ1-1
CDR3nt: TGTGCCAGCAGTACCAGGGGGCTGGGGACTGAAGCTTTCTTT
CDR3aa: CASSTRGLGTEAFF

abundance: -
d_gene: -
v_gene: TRBV6-6
j_gene: TRBJ2-6
CDR3nt: TGTGCCAGCAATGGGGCATCTGGGGCCAACGTCCTGACTTTC
CDR3aa: CASNGASGANVLTF

abundance: -
d_gene: TRBD2
v_gene: TRBV7-2
j_gene: TRBJ2-7
CDR3nt: TGTGCCAGCAGCCCCTGGGGGGGCTACGAGCAGTACTTC
CDR3aa: CASSPWGGYEQYF

abundance: once
d_gene: -
v_gene: TRBV19
j_gene: TRBJ1-5
CDR3nt: TGTGCCAGTAGTACAAACTATTATCAGCCCCAGCATTTT
CDR3aa: CASSTNYYQPQHF

abundance: -
d_gene: TRBD2
v_gene: TRBV14
j_gene: TRBJ2-2
CDR3nt: TGTGCCAGCAGCCGGGGGGGCACCGGGGAGCTGTTTTTT
CDR3aa: CASSRGGTGELFF

abundance: few
d_gene: TRBD1
v_gene: TRBV19
j_gene: TRBJ2-7
CDR3nt: TGTGCCAGTAGTATAGGACAGGGCGAATTTTACGAGCAGTACTTC
CDR3aa: CASSIGQGEFYEQYF

abundance: -
d_gene: -
v_gene: TRBV6-9
j_gene: TRBJ1-6
CDR3nt: TGTGCCAGCAGTTTGGATTCACCCCTCCACTTT
CDR3aa: CASSLDSPLHF

abundance: -
d_gene: TRBD2
v_gene: TRBV27
j_gene: TRBJ2-7
CDR3nt: TGTGCCAGCAGCCCACGAGGAGCGGGAGGCTACGAGCAGTACTTC
CDR3aa: CASSPRGAGGYEQYF

abundance: -
d_gene: -
v_gene: TRBV13
j_gene: TRBJ2-3
CDR3nt: TGTGCCAGCAGCTTAGGGCTGGGAAACACAGATACGCAGTATTTT
CDR3aa: CASSLGLGNTDTQYF

abundance: -
d_gene: -
v_gene: TRBV9
j_gene: TRBJ1-5
CDR3nt: TGTGCCAGCAGCGCCTTCGGGAATCAGCCCCAGCATTTT
CDR3aa: CASSAFGNQPQHF

abundance: -
d_gene: -
v_gene: TRBV7-3
j_gene: TRBJ2-2
CDR3nt: TGTGCCAGCAGCTTAGTCCCCTCTAACACCGGGGAGCTGTTTTTT
CDR3aa: CASSLVPSNTGELFF

abundance: once
d_gene: TRBD2
v_gene: TRBV27
j_gene: TRBJ2-7
CDR3nt: TGTGCCAGCAGTTTTTCCCTAGCGGAGAGCTCCTACGAGCAGTACTTC
CDR3aa: CASSFSLAESSYEQYF

abundance: -
d_gene: -
v_gene: TRBV27
j_gene: TRBJ2-1
CDR3nt: TGTGCCAGCAGTTACAGTCCCTACAATGAGCAGTTCTTC
CDR3aa: CASSYSPYNEQFF

abundance: -
d_gene: -
v_gene: TRBV18
j_gene: TRBJ1-2
CDR3nt: TGTGCCAGCTCACATGGACTCCGGCATGGCTACACCTTC
CDR3aa: CASSHGLRHGYTF

abundance: -
d_gene: -
v_gene: TRBV6-6
j_gene: TRBJ1-2
CDR3nt: TGTGCCAGCAGCCCCGGGAGTAACTATGGCTACACCTTC
CDR3aa: CASSPGSNYGYTF

abundance: -
d_gene: -
v_gene: TRBV11-3
j_gene: TRBJ2-7
CDR3nt: TGTGCCAGCAGCCCCCCCGGGGAATCCTACGAGCAGTACTTC
CDR3aa: CASSPPGESYEQYF

abundance: -
d_gene: TRBD1
v_gene: TRBV5-1
j_gene: TRBJ1-3
CDR3nt: TGCGCCAGCCGACCGTCACAGGGGACTGGAAACACCATATATTTT
CDR3aa: CASRPSQGTGNTIYF

abundance: -
d_gene: -
v_gene: TRBV28
j_gene: TRBJ1-1
CDR3nt: TGTGCCAGCAGTTTGAGCCAGGTTGGAGCTTTCTTT
CDR3aa: CASSLSQVGAFF

abundance: -
d_gene: -
v_gene: TRBV7-9
j_gene: TRBJ2-5
CDR3nt: TGTGCCAGCACCCCGGGCCTAAGGGAGACCCAGTACTTC
CDR3aa: CASTPGLRETQYF

abundance: once
d_gene: -
v_gene: TRBV15
j_gene: TRBJ1-1
CDR3nt: TGTGCCACCAGCAGAGGTGCAGGGACTGAAGCTTTCTTT
CDR3aa: CATSRGAGTEAFF

abundance: -
d_gene: TRBD1
v_gene: TRBV19
j_gene: TRBJ1-1
CDR3nt: TGTGCCAGTAGTATTGGGACAGGGTCTGAAGCTTTCTTT
CDR3aa: CASSIGTGSEAFF